This T cell receptor (beta chain) emerged from a study of blood T cells in healthy people across ages. Looking at the study overall: Researchers report that template switching captured about one barcoded beta molecule per two T cells.

Combining a sample-barcoded 5' primer with a J-beta primer mix, a second PCR ran for about 7 to 12 cycles. TCRdb reprocessed the 5' RACE reads via MiXCR and lists one record per CDR3 protein. The sample consists of approximately 900,000 distinct CDR3 sequences, about 29% of them appearing once. Every donor gave roughly 9.2 milliliters of peripheral blood. CDR3 length: 16 amino acids. Per the germline V gene, CDR1 is SGHRS and CDR2 is YFSETQ. V was trimmed by 4 bases and J by 4 bases, leaving 20 bases between them. This clonotype occurred a few times. These data also featured in a second study, about T cells of mothers and their children.

The receptor comes from a woman in her thirties or forties in good health. The chain recombines TRBV5-1 with TRBJ1-2; D perhaps matches TRBD1 (5 bases). The sample taken for sequencing was blood. For the CDR3, the DNA is TGCGCCAGCAGCGCGGAGGGCGTCGGGGGAATCTATGGCTACACCTTC. Protein: CASSAEGVGGIYGYTF.